This TCR beta chain was sequenced for a study of early T cells in non-severe SARS-CoV-2 infection. This CDR3 is built from 15 residues. CDR1 is SGHTA and CDR2 is FQGTGA in the germline V gene. V gave up 5 bases and J gave up 4 bases; unmatched junction bases: 3. TCRdb re-analysed the 5' RACE reads in MiXCR, keeping a single row per CDR3 protein. Here the sample spans some 67,000 distinct CDR3 sequences, roughly 15% being singletons. The chain recombines TRBV7-3 with TRBJ2-5; 14 nucleotides match TRBD2. The sample was whole blood. This clonotype was sampled from an adult who was a healthcare worker with PCR-confirmed SARS-CoV-2 infection or an uninfected control (not recorded which). The CDR3 sequence is CASSSGTSGGETQYF. DNA for the CDR3: TGTGCCAGCAGCAGCGGGACTAGCGGGGGAGAGACCCAGTACTTC.